Below, 18 T cell receptor beta chains from the same sample are listed, as sequenced in a study of control samples from healthy donors and cancer patients. Using immunoSEQ multiplex PCR, the repertoire was profiled, and TCRdb retains in-frame clones only, with some absent. The sample includes 75,000 to 90,000 clones, 89% of them seen just once. Sequencing was carried out using PBMCs. All receptors come from a woman between 45 and 65 years old with colorectal cancer.

The rearrangement joins TRBV5-1 to TRBJ1-1; 11 bases map to TRBD1. The V gene's germline CDR1 is SGHRS and CDR2 YFSETQ. This CDR3 region has 15 residues. Unmatched junction bases numbered 5, after V lost 2 bases and J lost 5 bases. CDR3 region: CASSFSGTGGTEAFF. The CDR3 DNA follows: TGCGCCAGCAGCTTCTCCGGGACAGGGGGGACTGAAGCTTTCTTT.

V usage is TRBV4-3 and J usage is TRBJ1-4; the match to TRBD1 covers 12 bases. Germline V gene data show CDR1 as LGHNA and CDR2 as YSLEER. This CDR3 has 18 amino acids. V lost 2 bases, J lost 5 bases, and 9 bases stayed unmatched. As DNA, the CDR3 is TGCGCCAGCAGCCAAACTTCCGGGACAGGGGGCGGGAATGAAAAACTGTTTTTT. Its translation: CASSQTSGTGGGNEKLFF.

The chain has TRBV9 and TRBJ1-2; D ambiguous. Germline assignment: CDR1 SGDLS and CDR2 YYNGEE. This CDR3 region has 14 residues. V shed 4 bases and J shed 3 bases, with 13 bases lying between them. CDR3 sequence: CASSPHRLHYGYTF. DNA for the CDR3: TGTGCCAGCAGCCCGCATAGGCTCCACTATGGCTACACCTTC.

This CDR3 reads CASSLASSGGKNIQYF. DNA for the CDR3: TGCGCCAGCAGCTTGGCCTCTAGCGGGGGTAAAAACATTCAGTACTTC. The chain couples TRBV5-1 to TRBJ2-4; 10 bases agree with TRBD2. The CDR3 is made up of 16 amino acids. V was clipped by 0 bases and J by 4 bases; unmatched bases: 4. CDR1 and CDR2 from the germline V gene are SGHRS and YFSETQ.

The V call is TRBV7-9, the J call TRBJ2-3, with 10 bases that match TRBD2. J gave up 3 bases and V 5 bases, and 14 bases lay outside the gene matches. This CDR3 is built from 18 residues. Germline lookup yields CDR1 SEHNR and CDR2 FQNEAQ (reference sequence). The CDR3 DNA sequence: TGTGCCAGCAGCCCCGGTTCCAGCGGGGGGGCCAGGACAGATACGCAGTATTTT. As protein: CASSPGSSGGARTDTQYF.

CDR3 amino acids: CASSNPGQGVSTGELFF. As DNA, the CDR3 is TGTGCCAGTAGTAACCCAGGACAGGGGGTTTCCACCGGGGAGCTGTTTTTT. The chain links TRBV19 to TRBJ2-2; 10 bases line up with TRBD1. With 4 bases clipped from V and 4 bases from J, the junction kept 9 bases outside the gene matches. The CDR3 is 17 residues long. Germline-derived CDR1 and CDR2 are LNHDA and SQIVND (reference sequence). The full variable domain, its missing parts supplied by reference TRBV19 and TRBJ2-2, is DGGITQSPKYLFRKEGQNVTLSCEQNLNHDAMYWYRQDPGQGLRLIYYSQIVNDFQKGDIAEGYSVSREKKESFPLTVTSAQKNPTAFYLCASSNPGQGVSTGELFFGEGSRLTVL.

The V and J genes are TRBV3-1 (or the pseudogene TRBV3-2) and TRBJ1-2; D remains unclear. The CDR3 loop spans 17 amino acids. The V end was cut by 0 bases, the J end by 0 bases, with 14 bases between. Per the germline V gene, CDR1 is LGHDT and CDR2 is YNNKEL (reference sequence). CDR3 DNA: TGTGCCAGCAGCCAAGATGCGGAGTTAAGAACTAACTATGGCTACACCTTC. Encoded protein: CASSQDAELRTNYGYTF.

The CDR3 spells CASEGWGGDTQYF. Here the CDR3 DNA reads TGTGCCAGCGAGGGATGGGGAGGGGATACGCAGTATTTT. The rearrangement links TRBV28 to TRBJ2-3; 7 positions agree with TRBD2. CDR1 is MDHEN, CDR2 SYDVKM, per germline. Trimming at V came to 8 bases and at J to 6 bases, leaving 8 bases not matched to a gene. This CDR3 has 13 residues.

The chain combines TRBV2 with TRBJ1-1; the D gene is possibly TRBD1 (6 bases). Germline lookup yields CDR1 SNHLY and CDR2 FYNNEI. CDR3 size: 15 residues. V dropped 4 bases and J dropped 4 bases, with 16 bases sitting between them. The chain's CDR3 is CASSALQGTFTEAFF. CDR3 sequence (DNA): TGTGCCAGCAGTGCCCTTCAGGGGACCTTCACTGAAGCTTTCTTT.

This chain links TRBV3-1 (or the pseudogene TRBV3-2) with TRBJ2-1; D is undetermined. Germline assignment: CDR1 LGHDT and CDR2 YNNKEL (reference sequence). Between the trimmed V and J ends, which lost 1 base and 3 bases, there was a span of 13 bases. The CDR3 has 16 residues. As DNA, the CDR3 is TGTGCCAGCAGCCAAGTGGTGGTAGTAGACTACAATGAGCAGTTCTTC. This encodes CASSQVVVVDYNEQFF.

J is TRBJ2-4 and V is TRBV19, with D possibly being TRBD1 or TRBD2 (5 bases each). The CDR3 spans 13 residues. Looked up from germline, CDR1 is LNHDA and CDR2 is SQIVND (reference sequence). V dropped 3 bases and J dropped 9 bases, with 12 bases sitting between them. The CDR3: CASSMGRDAIQYF. The CDR3 DNA sequence: TGTGCCAGTAGTATGGGCCGGGACGCCATTCAGTACTTC.

The V gene is TRBV19, the J gene TRBJ1-3; D unresolved. The V gene's germline CDR1 is LNHDA and CDR2 SQIVND (reference sequence). The CDR3 consists of 15 residues. The V end was cut by 8 bases, the J end by 0 bases, with 14 bases between. The CDR3 here is CASRFGRNSGNTIYF. Written as DNA, the CDR3 is TGTGCCAGTCGATTTGGGCGGAACTCTGGAAACACCATATATTTT. The full variable domain, completed using reference TRBV19 and TRBJ1-3, is DGGITQSPKYLFRKEGQNVTLSCEQNLNHDAMYWYRQDPGQGLRLIYYSQIVNDFQKGDIAEGYSVSREKKESFPLTVTSAQKNPTAFYLCASRFGRNSGNTIYFGEGSWLTVV.

This clone was counted between two and nine times. The chain's CDR3 is CASSLAGQGYSPLHF. In nucleotides, the CDR3 is TGTGCCAGCAGCTTAGCAGGGCAGGGCTACTCACCCCTCCACTTT. V is TRBV7-9 and J is TRBJ1-6, with D possibly being TRBD1 (5 bases). Germline V gene lookup returns CDR1 SEHNR and CDR2 FQNEAQ (reference sequence). This CDR3 has 15 amino acids. With 0 bases removed from V and 10 bases from J, the gap between germline ends came to 13 bases.

This rearrangement joins TRBV6-6 to TRBJ1-1, with D possibly being TRBD1 (5 bases). The CDR3 has 14 residues. Deletions cut 6 bases from V and 0 bases from J, with 11 bases between. Germline V CDR1 and CDR2: MNHNY, SVGAGI (reference sequence). CDR3 nucleotides: TGTGCCAGCAGGGGACTGGAACTGAACACTGAAGCTTTCTTT. It codes for CASRGLELNTEAFF.

This rearrangement joins TRBV4-3 to TRBJ2-1, with D perhaps assigned TRBD1 or TRBD2 (6 bases each). Germline CDR1 is LGHNA and CDR2 is YSLEER. The CDR3 totals 14 residues. The V gene lost 0 bases and the J gene lost 9 bases, with 12 bases spanning the gap. The CDR3 DNA reads TGCGCCAGCAGCCAAGAGGGGGGCCGCGGTGAGCAGTTCTTC. This gives the protein CASSQEGGRGEQFF.

The genes are TRBV7-2 and TRBJ2-2; no clear D. Trimming removed 2 bases from V and 4 bases from J, with 11 bases in between. The CDR3 loop spans 15 amino acids. In germline, CDR1 is SGHTA, CDR2 FQGNSA. The CDR3 is CASSLHRIPTGELFF. The CDR3 nucleotides read TGTGCCAGCAGCTTACACAGAATCCCCACCGGGGAGCTGTTTTTT.

The J gene is TRBJ2-3, the V gene TRBV6-1, with a tentative D call TRBD2 (5 bases). Germline V gene data show CDR1 as MNHNS and CDR2 as SASEGT. V was trimmed by 2 bases and J by 0 bases, leaving 12 bases between them. This CDR3 has 16 amino acids. CDR3 coding DNA: TGTGCCAGCAGTGAAACGAGCGGACTTAGCACAGATACGCAGTATTTT. Translation gives CASSETSGLSTDTQYF.

J is TRBJ1-2 and V is TRBV28; no firm D call. CDR1 is MDHEN and CDR2 is SYDVKM in the germline V gene. Trimming pared 3 bases from V and 1 base from J, leaving 12 bases between. The CDR3 consists of 15 residues. CDR3 in DNA: TGTGCCAGCAGTTTTTTCGGGCCCTATAACTATGGCTACACCTTC. Protein product: CASSFFGPYNYGYTF.